This T cell receptor beta chain was recorded in a study of neurological immune-mediated disorders. The table lists this clonotype with many counts. Its antigen is unknown. The cDNA was synthesized by 5'RACE incorporating 10-nucleotide random UMIs. Via MiXCR, TCRdb re-called the 5' RACE reads, giving one row per CDR3 protein. This table has 70,000 to 95,000 distinct CDR3 sequences, about 12% appearing once. The time point: longitudinal time-point 2. The unsorted libraries were prepared from 2 million PBMCs (stored at -80 C). Germline V CDR1 and CDR2: SGHTA, FQGNSA. The CDR3 is 12 residues long. Unmatched junction bases numbered 3, after V lost 7 bases and J lost 5 bases. Study-wide points: CDR3 amino acid sequences of expanded clones were not shared across subjects, a result suggesting private repertoires in all groups. HTLV-1-associated myelopathy showed the most TCR clonal expansion; multiple sclerosis the least, below healthy controls.

The chain is built from TRBV7-2 and TRBJ2-3; 7 bases are a match to TRBD1. The source of this sequence is a female donor with HTLV-1-associated myelopathy (HAM/TSP). Sequencing was done on a sample of PBMCs. The CDR3 here is CASTPGGDTQYF. Here the CDR3 DNA reads TGTGCCAGCACCCCAGGGGGAGATACGCAGTATTTT.